This passage covers 28 T cell receptor beta chains from one sample sequenced in a study of T-cell reconstitution after alpha-beta-depleted transplantation in children. Preparation of the TCRbeta library involved a method that used unique molecular identifiers. TCRdb recomputed calls from the PCR reads with MiXCR, one row per CDR3 protein. Of approximately 650,000 distinct CDR3 sequences listed, under 15% are singletons. The material was PBMCs, obtained before TCRalphabeta/CD19-depleted stem cell transplant. The origin of the receptors is a girl aged 2 to 9 with congenital amegakaryocytic thrombocytopenia, due to receive a stem cell transplant.

The chain joins TRBV7-9 to TRBJ2-1; 10 bases align to TRBD2. Germline V CDR1 and CDR2: SEHNR, FQNEAQ (reference sequence). The V segment lost 5 bases and the J segment 4 bases; nucleotides outside the gene matches: 2. The CDR3 contains 14 residues. CDR3 nucleotide sequence: TGTGCCAGCAGCCCACTAGCGGGGTACAATGAGCAGTTCTTC. Its translation: CASSPLAGYNEQFF.

There are many counts of this clonotype. The chain uses TRBV27 and TRBJ2-7, with 9 bases fitting TRBD1. V was pared by 5 bases and J by 0 bases, with 5 bases of the junction left unmatched. This CDR3 spans 15 amino acids. Germline values: CDR1 MNHEY, CDR2 SMNVEV (reference sequence). The CDR3 here is CASSTGTGYSYEQYF. For the CDR3, the DNA is TGTGCCAGCAGTACTGGGACAGGGTACTCCTACGAGCAGTACTTC.

This clonotype was counted only a few times. The J gene is TRBJ2-5, the V gene TRBV6-1; no definite D call. The CDR3 runs to 14 residues. CDR1 MNHNS and CDR2 SASEGT come from the germline V gene. Deletions cut 11 bases from V and 5 bases from J, with 21 bases between. The CDR3 bases are TGTGCCGGCCGTCGGCTCAGCGTGGGCGAGACCCAGTACTTC. The encoded protein is CAGRRLSVGETQYF.

This chain connects TRBV7-2 to TRBJ2-5; TRBD2 aligns across 12 bases. J lost 1 base, V lost 2 bases, and 2 bases had no gene match. Germline CDR1 is SGHTA and CDR2 is FQGNSA. This CDR3 has 16 residues. CDR3 nucleotide sequence: TGTGCCAGCAGCTTATCTAGCGGGAGGGCCCAAGAGACCCAGTACTTC. Translated, it gives CASSLSSGRAQETQYF.

The J gene is TRBJ1-4, the V gene TRBV7-9; D not certain. V shed 5 bases and J shed 6 bases, with 10 bases lying between them. This CDR3 has 13 residues. CDR1 is SEHNR and CDR2 is FQNEAQ in the germline V gene (reference sequence). The CDR3 spells CASSIREYEKLFF. DNA of the CDR3: TGTGCCAGCAGCATTCGAGAGTATGAAAAACTGTTTTTT. Using reference TRBV7-9 and TRBJ1-4 for the parts outside the CDR3, the full variable domain is DTGVSQNPRHKITKRGQNVTFRCDPISEHNRLYWYRQTLGQGPEFLTYFQNEAQLEKSRLLSDRFSAERPKGSFSTLEIQRTEQGDSAMYLCASSIREYEKLFFGSGTQLSVL.

This chain joins TRBV12-3 or TRBV12-4 and TRBJ1-5; D call uncertain. CDR3 size: 14 residues. The ends were cut back, 6 bases at V and 3 bases at J, with 12 bases in the middle. CDR3 protein: CASSLEVDNQPQHF. The CDR3 DNA is TGTGCCAGCAGCCTCGAGGTAGACAATCAGCCCCAGCATTTT.

This clonotype has just a few counts. The J gene is TRBJ2-7, the V gene TRBV10-3; 9 bases agree with TRBD2. Trimming took 2 bases from V and 4 from J; bases not matched to a gene: 12. Germline V lookup: CDR1 ENHRY, CDR2 SYGVKD. The CDR3 consists of 17 residues. CDR3 DNA sequence: TGTGCCATCAGTGAGCCCTACGCGGTAGCGGGAGAATACGAGCAGTACTTC. Translated, it gives CAISEPYAVAGEYEQYF.

This chain links TRBV27 with TRBJ1-1; D unclear. CDR3 length equals 13 residues. With 8 bases removed from V and 12 bases from J, the gap between germline ends came to 22 bases. Germline V gives CDR1 MNHEY, CDR2 SMNVEV (reference sequence). This CDR3 reads CASSKFGRYSSFF. In DNA form, the CDR3 reads TGTGCCAGCTCTAAATTCGGGCGATACTCTTCTTTCTTT.

This clonotype was counted ten times or more. V usage is TRBV10-3 and J usage is TRBJ2-3; D remains ambiguous. The length of the CDR3 is 15 residues. Germline-derived CDR1 and CDR2 are ENHRY and SYGVKD. The V end was cut by 6 bases, the J end by 0 bases, with 13 bases between. The CDR3 loop is CAISGPPSSTDTQYF. In nucleotides, the CDR3 is TGTGCCATCAGCGGACCCCCGAGTAGCACAGATACGCAGTATTTT.

The table lists this clonotype with a few counts. The chain uses TRBV6-2 or TRBV6-3 and TRBJ2-1; 12 bases map to TRBD2. The CDR3 consists of 15 residues. CDR1 MNHEY and CDR2 SVGEGT come from the germline V gene. Trimming at V came to 4 bases and at J to 10 bases, leaving 8 bases not matched to a gene. The CDR3 coding sequence is TGTGCCAGCAGTTCTAGGGCTAGCGGGAGGGTCGAGCAGTTCTTC. Translation gives CASSSRASGRVEQFF.

The sample holds many counts of this clonotype. The chain carries TRBV12-3 or TRBV12-4 and TRBJ2-1; TRBD1 matches 9 bases. J was trimmed by 6 bases and V by 5 bases; bases with no gene match: 11. CDR3 length: 16 residues. The CDR3 region has the DNA TGTGCCAGCAGTCAGACAAGGGACAGGGTTATCAATGAGCAGTTCTTC. Translation gives CASSQTRDRVINEQFF.

This clonotype appeared a few times. V is TRBV7-6 and J is TRBJ2-3; D is ambiguous. The CDR3 totals 16 residues. Germline loops: CDR1 SGHVS, CDR2 FNYEAQ. Deletions cut 2 bases from V and 1 base from J, with 13 bases between. The CDR3 DNA sequence: TGTGCCAGCAGCTTACTGGGTGGGATCCGCACAGATACGCAGTATTTT. Translated, it gives CASSLLGGIRTDTQYF.

This clonotype was observed many times. This chain's CDR3 is CASSLSGAYNEQFF. CDR3 sequence (DNA): TGTGCCAGCAGTCTCTCGGGAGCATACAATGAGCAGTTCTTC. This chain joins TRBV28 and TRBJ2-1, with a tentative D call TRBD2 (6 bases). Trimming cost V 5 bases and J 4 bases, with 12 bases left between them. Germline CDR1 reads MDHEN; CDR2 reads SYDVKM. This CDR3 spans 14 amino acids. Combining the CDR3 with reference TRBV28 and TRBJ2-1 gives the whole variable domain DVKVTQSSRYLVKRTGEKVFLECVQDMDHENMFWYRQDPGLGLRLIYFSYDVKMKEKGDIPEGYSVSREKKERFSLILESASTNQTSMYLCASSLSGAYNEQFFGPGTRLTVL.

The genes are TRBV20-1 and TRBJ2-5; 13 bases map to TRBD2. The CDR3 loop spans 15 amino acids. Per germline, CDR1 DFQATT and CDR2 SNEGSKA (reference sequence). V was clipped by 6 bases and J by 2 bases; unmatched bases: 6. CDR3 residues: CSATLAGGLQETQYF. In DNA, the CDR3 is TGCAGTGCCACACTAGCGGGAGGGTTACAAGAGACCCAGTACTTC.

This clonotype was picked up many times. The genes are TRBV20-1 and TRBJ2-3, with 7 bases identical to TRBD2. This CDR3 spans 14 amino acids. Germline CDR1 DFQATT, CDR2 SNEGSKA (reference sequence). V trimming: 3 bases; J trimming: 6 bases; junction bases outside the gene matches: 9. The CDR3 loop reads CSASRASGRDTQYF. The CDR3 coding sequence is TGCAGTGCTAGTAGGGCTAGCGGAAGGGATACGCAGTATTTT.

This chain uses TRBV11-2 with TRBJ1-5, with a tentative D call TRBD1 (5 bases). V gave up 2 bases and J gave up 3 bases, with 14 bases separating them. The germline V gene has CDR1 SGHAT and CDR2 FQNNGV. CDR3 length: 16 residues. Here the CDR3 DNA reads TGTGCCAGCAGCTTACAAATTACAGGAGTCAATCAGCCCCAGCATTTT. This gives the protein CASSLQITGVNQPQHF.

Ten or more counts support this clonotype. The rearrangement uses TRBV5-1 and TRBJ1-1, with D perhaps TRBD1 (5 bases). Trimming stripped 7 bases from V and 1 base from J, with 11 bases between. The germline V gene has CDR1 SGHRS and CDR2 YFSETQ. The CDR3 contains 13 residues. The chain's CDR3 is CASVDGTNTEAFF. In nucleotides, the CDR3 is TGCGCCAGCGTTGATGGGACGAACACTGAAGCTTTCTTT.

On this clonotype itself: Given a much more abundant clone one base away, this may be a read error. The conserved phenylalanine or tryptophan is not found at the CDR3 terminus, so this likely reflects a read error. The V and J genes are TRBV20-1 and TRBJ2-7, with unresolved D. The CDR3 sequence is 14 residues long. Germline values: CDR1 DFQATT, CDR2 SNEGSKA (reference sequence). Trimming left V 1 base short and J 1 base short, with 11 bases between. The CDR3 region has the DNA TGCAGTGCTAGAGGTTTAAGGGATTCCTACGAGCAGTACTTG. Translated: CSARGLRDSYEQYL.

This clonotype has a count of ten or more. V usage is TRBV5-1 and J usage is TRBJ2-5, with D perhaps matching TRBD1 (5 bases). Trimming removed 1 base from V and 5 bases from J, with 9 bases in between. CDR1 and CDR2 (germline): SGHRS, YFSETQ. The CDR3 contains 13 residues. CDR3 residues: CASSLFRDETQYF. CDR3 nucleotide sequence: TGCGCCAGCAGCTTGTTCAGGGATGAGACCCAGTACTTC.

This chain links TRBV6-5 with TRBJ1-1; possibly TRBD1 for D (6 bases). V gave up 0 bases and J gave up 1 base, with 9 bases separating them. The CDR3 is made up of 15 amino acids. CDR1 and CDR2 from the germline V gene are MNHEY and SVGAGI. The CDR3 loop reads CASSYSRGGNTEAFF. DNA for the CDR3: TGTGCCAGCAGTTACTCGAGAGGGGGGAACACTGAAGCTTTCTTT.

Ten or more counts support this clonotype. Here the CDR3 DNA reads TGCACCCCTCGGTTTCTCGGGAGCTGCCAAGAGACCCAGTACTTC. This sequence encodes CTPRFLGSCQETQYF. The J gene is TRBJ2-5, the V gene TRBV20-1; perhaps TRBD2 as D (6 bases). Germline assignment: CDR1 DFQATT and CDR2 SNEGSKA (reference sequence). CDR3 length equals 15 residues.

To note about this clonotype: Given a much more abundant clone one base away, this may be a read error. The rearrangement joins TRBV5-1 to TRBJ2-3; 7 nucleotides agree with TRBD2. This CDR3 has 15 residues. Germline V gene lookup returns CDR1 SGHRS and CDR2 YFSETQ. The CDR3 protein is CAGSLTGLYTDTQYF. In DNA form, the CDR3 reads TGCGCCGGCAGCTTAACGGGACTATACACAGATACGCAGTATTTT.

Concerning this clonotype: A much larger clone differs from this one at a single base, so this may be a read error. V is TRBV7-6 and J is TRBJ1-4; 8 nucleotides match TRBD1. CDR3 length equals 14 residues. Per the germline V gene, CDR1 is SGHVS and CDR2 is FNYEAQ. CDR3 in amino acids: CASSQWTGFEKPFF. The CDR3 nucleotides are TGTGCCAGCAGCCAATGGACAGGGTTTGAAAAACCGTTTTTT.

This clonotype was recorded many times. The J gene is TRBJ2-1, the V gene TRBV5-5; D gene ambiguous. Per germline, CDR1 SGHKS and CDR2 YYEKEE (reference sequence). With 2 bases removed from V and 0 bases from J, the gap between germline ends came to 12 bases. CDR3 length equals 16 residues. The CDR3 DNA sequence: TGTGCCAGCAGCTTCTTACTACAGAGCTCCTACAATGAGCAGTTCTTC. Translation gives CASSFLLQSSYNEQFF.

This clonotype was seen a few times. The V gene is TRBV29-1, the J gene TRBJ1-1; D remains unclear. Germline V lookup: CDR1 SQVTM, CDR2 ANQGSEA. This CDR3 has 13 amino acids. The V end was cut by 6 bases, the J end by 1 base, with 12 bases between. The CDR3 DNA sequence: TGCAGCGTCCAAGTCGGAGGGAACACTGAAGCTTTCTTT. Protein product: CSVQVGGNTEAFF.

The V and J genes are TRBV6-5 and TRBJ2-7; TRBD2 matches at 13 bases. CDR3 length: 15 residues. Germline V gene sequence: CDR1 MNHEY, CDR2 SVGAGI. Unmatched junction bases numbered 9, after V lost 6 bases and J lost 7 bases. The CDR3 sequence: CASRLKPGLAGEQYF. The CDR3 DNA reads TGTGCCAGCAGATTAAAACCGGGACTAGCGGGGGAGCAGTACTTC.

This clonotype was recorded many times. The chain links TRBV10-3 to TRBJ2-3; 10 bases are shared with TRBD2. Germline CDR1 and CDR2: ENHRY and SYGVKD. V dropped 6 bases and J dropped 6; count of bases not matched to a gene: 6. The CDR3 has 14 residues. The CDR3 loop reads CAISPSGSRDTQYF. The CDR3 DNA sequence: TGTGCCATCAGCCCTAGCGGGAGCCGGGATACGCAGTATTTT.

This clonotype was detected many times. V gene TRBV5-1 combines with J gene TRBJ2-2, with TRBD2 identical over 11 bases. V shed 1 base and J 2 bases; nucleotides not matched to a gene: 4. The CDR3 sequence is 17 residues long. Germline loops: CDR1 SGHRS, CDR2 YFSETQ. This chain's CDR3 is CASSLTGTSGNTGELFF. Written as DNA, the CDR3 is TGCGCCAGCAGCTTGACCGGGACTAGCGGTAACACCGGGGAGCTGTTTTTT. Full variable domain (rest looked up from reference TRBV5-1 and TRBJ2-2): KAGVTQTPRYLIKTRGQQVTLSCSPISGHRSVSWYQQTPGQGLQFLFEYFSETQRNKGNFPGRFSGRQFSNSRSEMNVSTLELGDSALYLCASSLTGTSGNTGELFFGEGSRLTVL.